The 4 T cell receptor beta chains reported below all come from one sample, sequenced in a study of identical twins. TCRdb re-called the 5' RACE reads through MiXCR, storing one row per CDR3 protein. The sample carries some 1,700,000 distinct CDR3 sequences, about 32% recorded once. The sample taken for sequencing was cord blood. Receptor source: a newborn girl in good health.

V and J are TRBV20-1 and TRBJ1-2; D is undetermined. The CDR3 consists of 12 residues. The germline gives CDR1 DFQATT, CDR2 SNEGSKA (reference sequence). Trimming removed 3 bases from V and 6 bases from J, with 11 bases in between. The CDR3 here is CSASVTGHGYTF. The CDR3 DNA is TGCAGTGCTAGTGTCACGGGTCATGGCTACACCTTC.

The V and J genes are TRBV20-1 and TRBJ1-4; D may be TRBD1 (6 bases). Germline V gene data show CDR1 as DFQATT and CDR2 as SNEGSKA (reference sequence). V was trimmed by 3 bases and J by 4 bases, leaving 12 bases between them. This CDR3 is built from 14 residues. CDR3 residues: CSARSDSLNEKLFF. CDR3 in DNA: TGCAGTGCTAGGTCGGACAGCCTTAATGAAAAACTGTTTTTT.

In its sample, this clonotype was seen many times. V gene TRBV7-9 combines with J gene TRBJ1-1; 10 bases agree with TRBD1. V shed 5 bases and J 2 bases; nucleotides not matched to a gene: 2. Germline CDR1 reads SEHNR; CDR2 reads FQNEAQ (reference sequence). The CDR3 loop spans 14 amino acids. For the CDR3, the DNA is TGTGCCAGCAGCCAGACAGGGGGCAACACTGAAGCTTTCTTT. Protein: CASSQTGGNTEAFF.

This rearrangement joins TRBV9 to TRBJ2-1; 9 nucleotides align to TRBD2. Losses at the gene ends were 4 bases for V and 6 bases for J; bases not matched to a gene: 11. From germline, CDR1 is SGDLS and CDR2 YYNGEE. This CDR3 region has 16 residues. The DNA of the CDR3 is TGTGCCAGCAGCAATCCTCTGGCGGGAGGGTTCAATGAGCAGTTCTTC. As protein: CASSNPLAGGFNEQFF.